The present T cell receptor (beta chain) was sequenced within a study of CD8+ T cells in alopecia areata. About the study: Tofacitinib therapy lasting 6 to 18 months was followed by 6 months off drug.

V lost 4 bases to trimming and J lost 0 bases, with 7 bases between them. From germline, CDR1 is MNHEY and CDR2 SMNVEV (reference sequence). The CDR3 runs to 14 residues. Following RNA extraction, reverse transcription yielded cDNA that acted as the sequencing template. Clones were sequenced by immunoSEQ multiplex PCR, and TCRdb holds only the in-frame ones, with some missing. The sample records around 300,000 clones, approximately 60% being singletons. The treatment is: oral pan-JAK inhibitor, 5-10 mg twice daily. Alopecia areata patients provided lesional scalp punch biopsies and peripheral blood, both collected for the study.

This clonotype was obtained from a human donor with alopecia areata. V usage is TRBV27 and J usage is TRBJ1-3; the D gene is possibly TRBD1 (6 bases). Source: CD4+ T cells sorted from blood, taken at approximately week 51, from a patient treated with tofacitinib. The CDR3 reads CASSSRGSGNTIYF. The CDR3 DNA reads TGTGCCAGCAGTTCCAGGGGCTCTGGAAACACCATATATTTT.